These T cell receptor beta chains were read from a single sample in a study of T cells after yellow fever vaccination. TCRdb independently ran MiXCR on the 5' RACE reads; one entry per CDR3 protein. The sample contains 300,000 or so distinct CDR3 sequences, approximately 13% of which appear only once. Sequenced material: CD4+ T cells sorted from PBMCs, taken 45 days after the yellow fever booster vaccination. The receptors stem from a man under 40 who received the YFV17D yellow fever vaccine. Both conserved end residues are part of each CDR3. The order of the fields is CDR3 length, V gene, D gene, clone size, J gene, CDR3 protein, CDR3 DNA. A D gene is named only where the DNA matches it firmly. Clone size, where shown, is once, few, many, or a class for clones that have expanded.

length: 14
V: TRBV24-1
D: -
size: few
J: TRBJ1-4
CDR3: CATSVGSGDEKLFF
DNA: TGTGCCACCAGTGTTGGATCAGGGGACGAAAAACTGTTTTTT

length: 13
V: TRBV5-1
D: -
size: -
J: TRBJ2-2
CDR3: CASSLELAGELFF
DNA: TGCGCCAGCAGCTTGGAACTAGCCGGGGAGCTGTTTTTT

length: 19
V: TRBV25-1
D: TRBD1
size: -
J: TRBJ2-6
CDR3: CASSGTPGQASSGANVLTF
DNA: TGTGCCAGCAGTGGGACACCGGGACAGGCAAGCTCTGGGGCCAACGTCCTGACTTTC

length: 14
V: TRBV20-1
D: -
size: many
J: TRBJ2-2
CDR3: CSARVGGNTGELFF
DNA: TGCAGTGCTAGAGTTGGTGGGAACACCGGGGAGCTGTTTTTT

length: 14
V: TRBV7-9
D: TRBD2
size: few
J: TRBJ2-1
CDR3: CAGSWGSGSNEQFF
DNA: TGTGCCGGGTCCTGGGGTAGCGGGAGCAATGAGCAGTTCTTC

length: 15
V: TRBV14
D: -
size: -
J: TRBJ1-6
CDR3: CASSQADRLISPLHF
DNA: TGTGCCAGCAGCCAAGCTGACAGATTGATTTCACCCCTCCACTTT

length: 21
V: TRBV23-1
D: TRBD2
size: -
J: TRBJ2-1
CDR3: CASSPPHRGLAGGESYNEQFF
DNA: TGCGCCAGCAGTCCACCCCATCGGGGGCTAGCGGGAGGAGAGTCCTACAATGAGCAGTTCTTC

length: 14
V: TRBV7-9
D: -
size: -
J: TRBJ2-5
CDR3: CASGPGSFWETQYF
DNA: TGTGCCAGCGGCCCCGGGAGCTTCTGGGAGACCCAGTACTTC

length: 12
V: TRBV20-1
D: -
size: -
J: TRBJ2-2
CDR3: CSASPPAGELFF
DNA: TGCAGTGCGTCACCCCCGGCCGGAGAGCTGTTTTTT

length: 12
V: TRBV29-1
D: TRBD1
size: few
J: TRBJ2-5
CDR3: CSGRQGLETQYF
DNA: TGCAGCGGCCGACAGGGTTTAGAGACCCAGTACTTC

length: 12
V: TRBV7-3
D: -
size: -
J: TRBJ2-1
CDR3: CASSQNVGMQFF
DNA: TGTGCCAGCAGCCAAAATGTGGGAATGCAGTTCTTC

length: 14
V: TRBV20-1
D: -
size: -
J: TRBJ2-2
CDR3: CSAAQAPTTGELFF
DNA: TGCAGTGCCGCCCAGGCCCCAACGACCGGGGAGCTGTTTTTT

length: 14
V: TRBV2
D: -
size: -
J: TRBJ1-5
CDR3: CASSQGIRNQPQHF
DNA: TGTGCCAGCAGCCAGGGTATACGCAATCAGCCCCAGCATTTT

length: 16
V: TRBV5-1
D: -
size: -
J: TRBJ1-1
CDR3: CASSLLPAEGNTEAFF
DNA: TGCGCCAGCAGCTTGCTCCCCGCCGAGGGGAACACTGAAGCTTTCTTT

length: 12
V: TRBV6-2/TRBV6-3
D: -
size: -
J: TRBJ2-1
CDR3: CAIRQADNEQFF
DNA: TGTGCCATCCGACAGGCGGACAATGAGCAGTTCTTC